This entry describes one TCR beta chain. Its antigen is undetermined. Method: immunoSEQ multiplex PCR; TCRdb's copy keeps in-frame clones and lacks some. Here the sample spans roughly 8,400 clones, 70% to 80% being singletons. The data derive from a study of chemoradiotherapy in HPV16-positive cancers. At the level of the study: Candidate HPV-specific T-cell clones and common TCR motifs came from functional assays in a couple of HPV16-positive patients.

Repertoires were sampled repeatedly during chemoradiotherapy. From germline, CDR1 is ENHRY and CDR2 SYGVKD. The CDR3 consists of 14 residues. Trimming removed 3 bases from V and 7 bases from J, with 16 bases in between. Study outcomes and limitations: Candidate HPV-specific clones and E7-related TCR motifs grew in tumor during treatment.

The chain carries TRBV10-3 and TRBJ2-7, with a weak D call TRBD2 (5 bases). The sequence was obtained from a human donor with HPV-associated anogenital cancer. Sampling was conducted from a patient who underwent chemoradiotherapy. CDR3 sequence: CAISEVGEVGEQYF. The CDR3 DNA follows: TGTGCCATCAGTGAAGTCGGGGAAGTGGGGGAGCAGTACTTC.